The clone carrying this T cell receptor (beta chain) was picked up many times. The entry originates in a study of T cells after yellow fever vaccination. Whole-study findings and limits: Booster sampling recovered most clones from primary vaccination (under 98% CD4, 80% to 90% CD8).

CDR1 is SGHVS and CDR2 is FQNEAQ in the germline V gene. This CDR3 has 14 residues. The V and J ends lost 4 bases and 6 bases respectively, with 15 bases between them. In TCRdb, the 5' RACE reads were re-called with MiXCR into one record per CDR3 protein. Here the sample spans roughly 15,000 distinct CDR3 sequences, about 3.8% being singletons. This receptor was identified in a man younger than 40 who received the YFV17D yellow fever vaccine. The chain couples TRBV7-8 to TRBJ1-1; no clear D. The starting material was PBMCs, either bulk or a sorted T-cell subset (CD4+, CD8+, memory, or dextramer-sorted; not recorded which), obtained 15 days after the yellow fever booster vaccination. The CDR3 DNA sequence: TGTGCCAGCAGCTCAGGACCGGATCAACCTGAAGCTTTCTTT. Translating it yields CASSSGPDQPEAFF. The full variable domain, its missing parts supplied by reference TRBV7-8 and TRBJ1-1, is GAGVSQSPRYKVAKRGQDVALRCDPISGHVSLFWYQQALGQGPEFLTYFQNEAQLDKSGLPSDRFFAERPEGSVSTLKIQRTQQEDSAVYLCASSSGPDQPEAFFGQGTRLTVV.